This TCR beta chain was sequenced for a study of T cell responses to AZD1222 COVID-19 vaccine. Notes on the study in general: Donor demographics were predominantly white British with a female majority; clonal diversity may be underestimated. A rise in Spike-specific TCR breadth and depth followed two AZD1222 doses. Samples come after the peak T cell response, not at day 14.

This CDR3 has 15 amino acids. CDR1 is MNHEY and CDR2 is SVGAGI in the germline V gene. The ends lost 6 bases at V and 2 bases at J; junction bases unmatched: 5. Of note for this clone: The antigen is not known.

TCRdb keeps only in-frame clones here, not all; method: immunoSEQ multiplex PCR. This sample carries 140,000 to 150,000 clones, about 90% of them seen once, and the ten largest clones take 7.5% to 8%. This material consisted of peripheral blood, taken 28 days after the second dose of the MenACWY control vaccine. The V and J genes are TRBV6-5 and TRBJ2-2; 8 bases align to TRBD1. This receptor was identified in an adult who received the MenACWY meningococcal vaccine as a control. The CDR3 DNA sequence: TGTGCCAGCAGCACCGACAGGGGAAACACCGGGGAGCTGTTTTTT. As protein: CASSTDRGNTGELFF.